This T cell receptor (beta chain) was sequenced for a study of blood T cell repertoires in COVID-19. Overall study: The United States, Italy and Spain supplied acute and convalescent COVID-19 samples. From T cells, B-cell-depleted T cells, or PBMCs came the material, which was cDNA or gDNA.

V lost 3 bases and J lost 3, with 23 bases in between. From germline, CDR1 is MNHEY and CDR2 SMNVEV (reference sequence). The CDR3 length is 18 residues. Original analysis: Nucleated cell number was recorded as an estimate derived from reference gene primer amplification. The repertoire was sequenced with immunoSEQ multiplex PCR; TCRdb's copy has only in-frame clones and lacks some. That table furnishes V, J and clone size, whereas the DNA furnished D and trimming. The sample includes approximately 350,000 clones, roughly nine tenths seen only once; the top ten take about 1.2%. This chain uses TRBV27 with TRBJ1-2; D not resolved. The source material was peripheral blood. The receptor's source is a man in his forties or fifties with acute or convalescent COVID-19. The CDR3 sequence is CASSFHRVKLRSYYGYTF. Written as DNA, the CDR3 is TGTGCCAGCAGTTTCCACCGGGTCAAACTAAGGTCGTACTATGGCTACACCTTC.